Shown below are 3 T cell receptor beta chains from a single sample sequenced in a study of T cell repertoires in cytomegalovirus infection. TCRdb processed the reads anew with MiXCR; each CDR3 protein has one entry. Among around 430,000 distinct CDR3 sequences listed, approximately 42% were seen once. The antigens these receptors bind are not known. The sample consisted of cultured PBMCs, taken from culture after CMV antigen stimulation. Receptor source: a human donor in good health (CMV status not recorded). Some clones in this sample may be carry-over from other donors' samples.

This chain links TRBV7-9 with TRBJ1-5, with 8 bases that match TRBD1. Germline CDR1 and CDR2: SEHNR and FQNEAQ (reference sequence). J gave up 5 bases and V 5 bases, and 2 bases lay outside the gene matches. The CDR3 is 13 amino acids. CDR3 residues: CASSATGDQPQHF. For the CDR3, the DNA is TGTGCCAGCAGCGCGACAGGGGATCAGCCCCAGCATTTT.

The rearrangement links TRBV20-1 to TRBJ2-3, with 11 bases lining up with TRBD2. Germline CDR1 and CDR2: DFQATT and SNEGSKA (reference sequence). V lost 0 bases to trimming and J lost 4 bases; unmatched junction nucleotides: 15. The CDR3 consists of 19 residues. CDR3 residues: CSARDILAGAQPRSDTQYF. CDR3 DNA sequence: TGCAGTGCTAGAGATATACTAGCGGGGGCCCAGCCAAGGTCAGATACGCAGTATTTT.

DNA for the CDR3: TGCAGTGCAAGTAGCGGGACTGTCTACGAGCAGTACTTC. Protein: CSASSGTVYEQYF. The V and J genes are TRBV20-1 and TRBJ2-7; 8 bases align to TRBD2. This CDR3 is 13 amino acids long. The germline V gene has CDR1 DFQATT and CDR2 SNEGSKA (reference sequence). J was trimmed by 3 bases and V by 6 bases; bases with no gene match: 7.